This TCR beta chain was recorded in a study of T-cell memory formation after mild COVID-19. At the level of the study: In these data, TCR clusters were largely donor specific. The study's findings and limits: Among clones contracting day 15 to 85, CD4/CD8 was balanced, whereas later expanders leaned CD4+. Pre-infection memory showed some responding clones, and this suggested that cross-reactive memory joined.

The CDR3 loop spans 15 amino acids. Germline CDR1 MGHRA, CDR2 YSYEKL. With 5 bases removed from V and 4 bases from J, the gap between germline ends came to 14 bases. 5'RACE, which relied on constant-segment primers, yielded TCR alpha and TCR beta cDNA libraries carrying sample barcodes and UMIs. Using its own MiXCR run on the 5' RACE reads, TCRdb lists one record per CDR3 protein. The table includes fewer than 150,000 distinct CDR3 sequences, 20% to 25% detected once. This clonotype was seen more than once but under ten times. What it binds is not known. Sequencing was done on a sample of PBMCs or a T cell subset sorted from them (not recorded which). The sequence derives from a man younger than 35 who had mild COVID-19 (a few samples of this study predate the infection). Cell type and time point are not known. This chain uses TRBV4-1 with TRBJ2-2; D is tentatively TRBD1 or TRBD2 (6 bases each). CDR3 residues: CASSKGEVATGELFF. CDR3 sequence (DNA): TGCGCCAGCAGCAAGGGGGAGGTCGCCACCGGGGAGCTGTTTTTT.